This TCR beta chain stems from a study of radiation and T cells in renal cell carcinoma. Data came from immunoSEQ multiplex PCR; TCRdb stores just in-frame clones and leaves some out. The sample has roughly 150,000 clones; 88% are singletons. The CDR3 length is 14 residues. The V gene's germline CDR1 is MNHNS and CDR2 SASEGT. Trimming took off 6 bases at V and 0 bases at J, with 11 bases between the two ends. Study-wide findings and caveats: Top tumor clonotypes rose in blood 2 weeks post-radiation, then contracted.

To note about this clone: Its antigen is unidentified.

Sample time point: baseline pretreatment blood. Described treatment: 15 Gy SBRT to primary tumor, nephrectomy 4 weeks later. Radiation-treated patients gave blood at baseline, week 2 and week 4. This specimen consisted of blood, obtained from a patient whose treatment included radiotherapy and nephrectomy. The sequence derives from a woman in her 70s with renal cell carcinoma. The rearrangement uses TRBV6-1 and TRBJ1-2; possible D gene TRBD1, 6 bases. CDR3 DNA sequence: TGTGCCAGCAGCAGGGGCAGTTCTAACTATGGCTACACCTTC. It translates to CASSRGSSNYGYTF.